The sequence of this T cell receptor beta chain was determined in a study of blood T cells in healthy people across ages. Study-level background: Capturing about one barcoded beta molecule per two T cells was achieved by template switching. Study observations and caveats: Greater diversity and more naive CD4+ cells were seen in long-lived donors than in aged donors. It was held that the diversity estimates obtained from one million T cells were underestimates.

Then a second PCR, running roughly 6 to 12 cycles, was carried out with a sample-barcoded 5' primer and a J-beta primer mix. TCRdb fed the 5' RACE reads into MiXCR, producing one record per CDR3 protein. The sample holds 1.8 million or so distinct CDR3 sequences, around 40% seen once. Points on this clonotype: Its specificity is unknown.

Germline trimming cut 7 bases from V and 7 bases from J; bases unmatched to any gene: 4. CDR1 and CDR2 from the germline V gene are SQVTM and ANQGSEA. The CDR3 runs 11 residues. This receptor was taken from a human donor in good health. The sample consisted of blood. This chain joins TRBV29-1 and TRBJ1-2; 9 bases are a match to TRBD1. Written as DNA, the CDR3 is TGCAGCGATCGACAGGGGGTTGGCTACACCTTC. Residues: CSDRQGVGYTF.